A selection of T cell receptor beta chains follows, all from one sample in a study of blood T cell repertoires in COVID-19. Libraries were prepared by immunoSEQ multiplex PCR; TCRdb keeps only in-frame clonotypes and omits some of them. In the table there are about 320,000 clones, around 90% of which are singletons. The material sequenced was PBMCs or T cells enriched from blood (not recorded which). Receptors were obtained from a man aged 55 to 69 who had recovered from COVID-19. Each CDR3 is given with its conserved first and last residue. Fields, in order: J gene, V gene, clone size, D gene, CDR3 DNA, CDR3 protein. The D gene is left open where the match is weak. The listing skips clone size in some rows; elsewhere it reads once, few, many or a size class.

>TRBJ2-1|TRBV2|-|TRBD2
TGTGCCAGCAGTCCCTCGCGGGGGGGTGCCCACAATGAGCAGTTCTTC
CASSPSRGGAHNEQFF
>TRBJ1-2|TRBV5-4|-|-
TGTGCCAGCAGCTCCTCCAGGGCAAACTATGGCTACACCTTC
CASSSSRANYGYTF
>TRBJ2-1|TRBV25-1|once|-
TGTGCCAGCAAGAGACTGGATGAGCAGTTCTTC
CASKRLDEQFF
>TRBJ2-2|TRBV19|-|TRBD1
TGTGCCAGTAGTACGCGGACAGGGCTGAACACCGGGGAGCTGTTTTTT
CASSTRTGLNTGELFF
>TRBJ2-7|TRBV5-4|-|TRBD1
TGTGCCAGCAGCTTGTTTCCGGGACAGCCGACCTACGAGCAGTACTTC
CASSLFPGQPTYEQYF
>TRBJ1-1|TRBV18|-|TRBD1
TGTGCCAGCTCGTCCGACAGGGTATACACTGAAGCTTTCTTT
CASSSDRVYTEAFF
>TRBJ2-3|TRBV7-3|-|TRBD1
TGTGCCAGCAGCCCAACCGGGACAGGGACAAATACGCAGTATTTT
CASSPTGTGTNTQYF
>TRBJ1-1|TRBV4-3|many|TRBD1
TGCGCCAGCAGCCAATCCCCGGGACAGACTGAAGCTTTCTTT
CASSQSPGQTEAFF
>TRBJ2-1|TRBV24-1|-|TRBD2
TGTGCCACCAGTGATTCCGCGACTAGCGGGAGCGTACTTGAGCAGTTCTTC
CATSDSATSGSVLEQFF
>TRBJ2-3|TRBV6-1|-|-
TGTGCCAGCAGTGACAATCAGAAAAATACGCAGTATTTT
CASSDNQKNTQYF
>TRBJ1-2|TRBV7-2|-|TRBD1
TGTGCCAGCAGCATGGGACAGCTAAACTATGGCTACACCTTC
CASSMGQLNYGYTF
>TRBJ1-1|TRBV5-8|-|-
TGTGCCAGCAGCTACCTGACAGCATATGAAGCTTTCTTT
CASSYLTAYEAFF
>TRBJ2-1|TRBV5-1|-|TRBD2
TGCGCCAGCAGCTTGGGAGCCGGGACTAGCGGGAGGAGGTTTGAGCAGTTCTTC
CASSLGAGTSGRRFEQFF
>TRBJ2-3|TRBV7-9|-|-
TGTGCCAGCACCCGGGGGGCTAGCACAGATACGCAGTATTTT
CASTRGASTDTQYF
>TRBJ1-1|TRBV12-3/TRBV12-4|once|-
TGTGCCAGCACCTTAGGGGCTGAAGCTTTCTTT
CASTLGAEAFF
>TRBJ2-1|TRBV20-1|-|TRBD2
TGCAGTGCTAGTACTAGCGAATTTTACAATGAGCAGTTCTTC
CSASTSEFYNEQFF
>TRBJ1-1|TRBV3-1/TRBV3-2|-|TRBD1
TGTGCCAGCAGCCACGGCCGGGACAGAAAAGCTTTCTTT
CASSHGRDRKAFF
>TRBJ2-6|TRBV5-1|-|-
TGCGCCAGCAGCATACCGGGACTCTCTGGGGCCAACGTCCTGACTTTC
CASSIPGLSGANVLTF
>TRBJ2-1|TRBV11-2|-|-
TGTGCCAGCTCGGGATCCGGGCCCGAGCAGTTCTTC
CASSGSGPEQFF
>TRBJ2-5|TRBV7-2|-|TRBD1
TGTGCCAGCAGACAGACAGGGCCCCAAGAGACCCAGTACTTC
CASRQTGPQETQYF
>TRBJ2-4|TRBV30|-|-
TGTGCCTGGAGTGTAGGGGGGGGAGCCAAAAACATTCAGTACTTC
CAWSVGGGAKNIQYF
>TRBJ2-2|TRBV7-3|-|-
TGTGCCAGCAGCTTAAGGCAGGGAAATAGCGGCACCGGGGAGCTGTTTTTT
CASSLRQGNSGTGELFF
>TRBJ2-7|TRBV30|-|-
TGTGCCTGGAGTGTACGGGATTTGCAGTACTTC
CAWSVRDLQYF
>TRBJ2-7|TRBV7-6|few|TRBD1
TGTGCCAGCAGCTCCCACAGGGGTCACGAGCAGTACTTC
CASSSHRGHEQYF
>TRBJ2-3|TRBV28|-|-
TGTGCCGCGGCGGGCGGAGTCACAGATACGCAGTATTTT
CAAAGGVTDTQYF
>TRBJ1-5|TRBV3-1/TRBV3-2|-|-
TGTGCCAGCAGCCCCTCTGGGGGGCAGCCCCAGCATTTT
CASSPSGGQPQHF
>TRBJ1-2|TRBV6-2/TRBV6-3|-|TRBD1
TGTGCCAGCAGTTACCCAAGGACAGGGGACTATGGCTACACCTTC
CASSYPRTGDYGYTF
>TRBJ2-4|TRBV11-2|-|-
TGTGCCAGCAGACCGAGGTGGGCGGTAAAGGGGGTGGGCGGCATTCAGTACTTC
CASRPRWAVKGVGGIQYF
>TRBJ2-2|TRBV19|-|-
TGTGCCAGTAGTCCACCGGGCAGGGCCATCGGGGAGCTGTTTTTT
CASSPPGRAIGELFF
>TRBJ1-5|TRBV27|-|-
TGTGCCAGCAGTTTTTTCGGTCAGCCCCAGCATTTT
CASSFFGQPQHF
>TRBJ2-7|TRBV3-1/TRBV3-2|once|TRBD2
TGTGCCAGCAGCCAAGTATCTCTTCCTAGCGGAGCGACCTACGAGCAGTACTTC
CASSQVSLPSGATYEQYF
>TRBJ2-7|TRBV19|-|TRBD1
TGTGCCAGTAGTCCGGGACAGACCCTATCCTACGAGCAGTACTTC
CASSPGQTLSYEQYF
>TRBJ2-7|TRBV6-1|-|TRBD2
TGTGCCAGCAGTGAATTAGCGGGAGGTTTTCACGAGCAGTACTTC
CASSELAGGFHEQYF
>TRBJ1-5|TRBV7-2|-|TRBD1
TGTGCCAGCAGCTTAGGGGGGACAGGGAATCAGCCCCAGCATTTT
CASSLGGTGNQPQHF
>TRBJ2-1|TRBV9|-|TRBD1
TGTGCCAGCAGCTCCCCGACAGGGGACCCTGAGCAGTTCTTC
CASSSPTGDPEQFF
>TRBJ2-3|TRBV9|-|-
TGTGCCAGCAGCGTAGCAGGGACTACAGATACGCAGTATTTT
CASSVAGTTDTQYF
>TRBJ2-7|TRBV27|-|-
TGTGCCAGCAGTCCCTTCGGAGGGTCAGGCTACGAGCAGTACTTC
CASSPFGGSGYEQYF
>TRBJ1-5|TRBV7-2|few|-
TGTGCCAGCAGCTCCCGACGGGGAGAATGGCCCCAGCATTTT
CASSSRRGEWPQHF
>TRBJ1-2|TRBV5-4|-|-
TGTGCCAGCACCTTACAGGGCCAATATGGCTACACCTTC
CASTLQGQYGYTF
>TRBJ2-7|TRBV5-1|once|-
TGCGCCAGCAGCTTGGAGCCAGGGGTAGGCGAGCAGTACTTC
CASSLEPGVGEQYF
>TRBJ2-1|TRBV6-1|-|-
TGTGCCAGCAGTGAGTCCGAGTCGGGTGAGCAGTTCTTC
CASSESESGEQFF
>TRBJ1-1|TRBV30|-|-
TGTGCCTGGGGGGAGGGGCCCACTGAAGCTTTCTTT
CAWGEGPTEAFF
>TRBJ2-3|TRBV9|-|-
TGTGCCAGCAGTCCCACTAATTATGATACGCAGTATTTT
CASSPTNYDTQYF
>TRBJ2-7|TRBV6-4|-|TRBD2
TGTGCCAGCAGTCTAGCGGGAGGCTTCGAGCAGTACTTC
CASSLAGGFEQYF
>TRBJ2-1|TRBV18|-|-
TGTGCCAGCTCGCGGCTAACAGGGCCCAATGAGCAGTTCTTC
CASSRLTGPNEQFF
>TRBJ2-5|TRBV11-3|-|-
TGTGCCAGCAGCCTGACACACCAAGAGACCCAGTACTTC
CASSLTHQETQYF
>TRBJ1-4|TRBV25-1|-|-
TGTGCCAGCAGTGATCTCCTTCAGGGGTCTAATGAAAAACTGTTTTTT
CASSDLLQGSNEKLFF
>TRBJ1-2|TRBV7-9|once|TRBD1
TGTGCCAGCAGCTTAGGAGACAGGGTCGCCACCTTC
CASSLGDRVATF
>TRBJ2-6|TRBV20-1|-|-
TGCAGTGCTAGTTCGTCTGGGGCCAACGTCCTGACTTTC
CSASSSGANVLTF
>TRBJ2-1|TRBV7-6|-|-
TGTGCCAGCAGCTTGGGAGCGGCCCCCTACAATGAGCAGTTCTTC
CASSLGAAPYNEQFF
>TRBJ1-6|TRBV9|-|TRBD1
TGTGCCAGCAGCCAGGGGGACAGTGTTCCCCAGGCCCTCCACTTT
CASSQGDSVPQALHF
>TRBJ1-1|TRBV7-2|-|-
TGTGCCAGCAGCTTAAGAGGGGGCACTGAAGCTTTCTTT
CASSLRGGTEAFF
>TRBJ2-2|TRBV11-3|once|-
TGTGCCAGCGGTGCACTCAGGGTCGGGGAGCTGTTTTTT
CASGALRVGELFF
>TRBJ1-3|TRBV21-1|-|-
TGTGCCAGCAGCAGGTTAGTAAGCTCTGGAAACACCATATATTTT
CASSRLVSSGNTIYF
>TRBJ1-5|TRBV6-4|-|TRBD1
TGTGCCAGCAGTGAAACAGGGGGAGGCAATCAGCCCCAGCATTTT
CASSETGGGNQPQHF
>TRBJ2-5|TRBV7-2|-|-
TGTGCCAGCAGCAAGGGACTCACCGGGGAGACCCAGTACTTC
CASSKGLTGETQYF
>TRBJ1-5|TRBV6-5|-|-
TGTGCCAGCAGGACAGCTTATAGCAATCAGCCCCAGCATTTT
CASRTAYSNQPQHF